The rows below give T cell receptor beta chains drawn from one sample of a study of blood T cells in healthy people across ages. TCRdb reprocessed the 5' RACE reads via MiXCR and lists one record per CDR3 protein. This sample has about 650,000 distinct CDR3 sequences, with about 50% found just once. Sequencing was done on a sample of blood. The source of these receptors is a woman aged 80 or older in good health. CDR3s include the opening cysteine and the closing phenylalanine or tryptophan. D genes are given only for firm matches. Where a row states a size, it is once, few, many or the class of an expanded clone; other rows omit it.

J gene: TRBJ2-7
D gene: NA
clone size: NA
V gene: TRBV13
CDR3 protein: CASSRGGSNSYEQYF
CDR3 DNA: TGTGCCAGCAGCCGTGGCGGCAGTAACTCCTACGAGCAGTACTTC

J gene: TRBJ2-1
D gene: TRBD2
clone size: NA
V gene: TRBV7-2
CDR3 protein: CASSFHSGGRGEQFF
CDR3 DNA: TGTGCCAGCAGCTTCCATAGCGGGGGCCGAGGAGAGCAGTTCTTC

J gene: TRBJ2-2
D gene: TRBD2
clone size: NA
V gene: TRBV28
CDR3 protein: CASSPAGTSHTGELFF
CDR3 DNA: TGTGCCAGCAGTCCGGCCGGGACTAGCCACACCGGGGAGCTGTTTTTT

J gene: TRBJ2-3
D gene: TRBD2
clone size: NA
V gene: TRBV5-1
CDR3 protein: CASSLGLAGGPGTDTQYF
CDR3 DNA: TGCGCCAGCAGCCTGGGACTAGCGGGAGGGCCTGGCACAGATACGCAGTATTTT

J gene: TRBJ1-1
D gene: NA
clone size: few
V gene: TRBV3-1
CDR3 protein: CASSKGWTEAFF
CDR3 DNA: TGTGCCAGCAGCAAAGGGTGGACTGAAGCTTTCTTT

J gene: TRBJ2-3
D gene: TRBD1
clone size: NA
V gene: TRBV20-1
CDR3 protein: CSAITRQGLRDTQYF
CDR3 DNA: TGCAGTGCTATTACCCGACAGGGGCTGAGGGATACGCAGTATTTT

J gene: TRBJ1-4
D gene: NA
clone size: NA
V gene: TRBV20-1
CDR3 protein: CSGRGGFNEKLFF
CDR3 DNA: TGCAGTGGGAGAGGAGGCTTTAACGAAAAACTGTTTTTT

J gene: TRBJ2-5
D gene: NA
clone size: NA
V gene: TRBV30
CDR3 protein: CAWTGSETQYF
CDR3 DNA: TGTGCCTGGACAGGGTCGGAGACCCAGTACTTC

J gene: TRBJ2-4
D gene: NA
clone size: NA
V gene: TRBV29-1
CDR3 protein: CSVEDGTGEQYF
CDR3 DNA: TGCAGCGTTGAAGACGGGACGGGTGAGCAGTACTTC

J gene: TRBJ2-3
D gene: NA
clone size: NA
V gene: TRBV7-2
CDR3 protein: CASSPHMPSVGDTQYF
CDR3 DNA: TGTGCCAGCAGCCCCCACATGCCTTCGGTCGGAGATACGCAGTATTTT

J gene: TRBJ2-5
D gene: NA
clone size: many
V gene: TRBV5-1
CDR3 protein: CASRVGPIQETQYF
CDR3 DNA: TGCGCCAGCAGGGTCGGACCTATCCAAGAGACCCAGTACTTC

J gene: TRBJ1-2
D gene: TRBD1
clone size: NA
V gene: TRBV4-1
CDR3 protein: CASSDKGRGRGYTF
CDR3 DNA: TGCGCCAGCAGCGACAAGGGTAGGGGGCGGGGCTACACCTTC

J gene: TRBJ1-2
D gene: NA
clone size: few
V gene: TRBV19
CDR3 protein: CASSLGGRPSYGYTF
CDR3 DNA: TGTGCCAGTAGCCTCGGGGGGCGTCCGAGCTATGGCTACACTTTC

J gene: TRBJ2-1
D gene: NA
clone size: once
V gene: TRBV7-2
CDR3 protein: CASSLGVETQFF
CDR3 DNA: TGTGCCAGCAGCTTAGGGGTGGAGACCCAGTTCTTC

J gene: TRBJ2-2
D gene: NA
clone size: many
V gene: TRBV7-3
CDR3 protein: CASSSGNTGELFF
CDR3 DNA: TGTGCCAGCAGCTCGGGGAACACCGGGGAGCTGTTTTTT

J gene: TRBJ1-2
D gene: NA
clone size: NA
V gene: TRBV29-1
CDR3 protein: CSVEDPDGYTF
CDR3 DNA: TGCAGCGTTGAAGATCCGGATGGCTACACCTTC

J gene: TRBJ1-2
D gene: NA
clone size: NA
V gene: TRBV3-1
CDR3 protein: CASSQGDRGYTF
CDR3 DNA: TGTGCCAGCAGCCAAGGAGATAGAGGCTACACCTTC

J gene: TRBJ2-7
D gene: TRBD2
clone size: many
V gene: TRBV29-1
CDR3 protein: CSAQNQPGGNYEQYF
CDR3 DNA: TGCAGCGCCCAAAACCAACCGGGAGGAAACTACGAGCAGTACTTC

J gene: TRBJ1-5
D gene: NA
clone size: NA
V gene: TRBV4-1
CDR3 protein: CASSQGGGYQPQHF
CDR3 DNA: TGCGCCAGCAGCCAAGGCGGTGGTTATCAGCCCCAGCATTTT

J gene: TRBJ1-1
D gene: NA
clone size: once
V gene: TRBV7-2
CDR3 protein: CASSLGSGPNTEAFF
CDR3 DNA: TGTGCCAGCAGCTTAGGGTCGGGTCCGAACACTGAAGCTTTCTTT

J gene: TRBJ2-1
D gene: NA
clone size: NA
V gene: TRBV24-1
CDR3 protein: CATSDFTRGNEQFF
CDR3 DNA: TGTGCCACCAGTGATTTCACTAGGGGCAATGAGCAGTTCTTC

J gene: TRBJ2-7
D gene: NA
clone size: NA
V gene: TRBV3-1
CDR3 protein: CASSQPGRASYEQYF
CDR3 DNA: TGTGCCAGCAGCCAACCGGGACGGGCTTCCTACGAGCAGTACTTC

J gene: TRBJ2-2
D gene: NA
clone size: NA
V gene: TRBV12-3/TRBV12-4
CDR3 protein: CASTLGGGAVTGELFF
CDR3 DNA: TGTGCCAGCACCTTGGGAGGGGGCGCCGTCACCGGGGAGCTGTTTTTT

J gene: TRBJ2-1
D gene: NA
clone size: many
V gene: TRBV5-5
CDR3 protein: CASSLRGISSGSEQFF
CDR3 DNA: TGTGCCAGCAGCTTGAGGGGGATTTCATCCGGGAGTGAGCAGTTCTTC

J gene: TRBJ2-3
D gene: TRBD1
clone size: NA
V gene: TRBV6-1
CDR3 protein: CASTRTGPPDTQYF
CDR3 DNA: TGTGCCAGCACCAGGACAGGCCCTCCAGATACGCAGTATTTT

J gene: TRBJ2-4
D gene: NA
clone size: NA
V gene: TRBV19
CDR3 protein: CASRSTQPGNIQYF
CDR3 DNA: TGTGCCAGTAGATCCACCCAGCCGGGGAACATTCAGTACTTC

J gene: TRBJ2-3
D gene: TRBD2
clone size: NA
V gene: TRBV29-1
CDR3 protein: CSVGGTSGMGADTQYF
CDR3 DNA: TGCAGCGTTGGGGGGACGAGCGGGATGGGCGCAGATACGCAGTATTTT

J gene: TRBJ1-4
D gene: NA
clone size: NA
V gene: TRBV6-2/TRBV6-3
CDR3 protein: CASSLAGITTNEKLFF
CDR3 DNA: TGTGCCAGCAGTTTGGCAGGGATAACAACTAATGAAAAACTGTTTTTT

J gene: TRBJ2-7
D gene: TRBD1
clone size: NA
V gene: TRBV6-5
CDR3 protein: CASSSGQGRVEQYF
CDR3 DNA: TGTGCCAGCAGTTCTGGACAGGGGCGCGTCGAGCAGTACTTC

J gene: TRBJ2-4
D gene: NA
clone size: NA
V gene: TRBV20-1
CDR3 protein: CSARSGLAPGEQYF
CDR3 DNA: TGCAGTGCCCGTTCGGGACTCGCGCCGGGGGAGCAGTACTTC

J gene: TRBJ1-4
D gene: NA
clone size: NA
V gene: TRBV29-1
CDR3 protein: CSVEGSASDEKLFF
CDR3 DNA: TGCAGCGTTGAAGGGTCGGCGTCTGATGAAAAACTGTTTTTT

J gene: TRBJ2-6
D gene: TRBD1
clone size: few
V gene: TRBV25-1
CDR3 protein: CASMPGGILSGANVLTF
CDR3 DNA: TGTGCCAGCATGCCAGGGGGAATCCTCTCTGGGGCCAACGTCCTGACTTTC

J gene: TRBJ1-1
D gene: NA
clone size: NA
V gene: TRBV5-1
CDR3 protein: CASNWGENTEAFF
CDR3 DNA: TGCGCCAGCAACTGGGGAGAGAACACTGAAGCTTTCTTT

J gene: TRBJ2-4
D gene: TRBD2
clone size: NA
V gene: TRBV5-5
CDR3 protein: CASSLSLPSGIQNIQYF
CDR3 DNA: TGTGCCAGCAGCTTGAGTCTGCCTAGCGGGATTCAAAACATTCAGTACTTC

J gene: TRBJ2-5
D gene: NA
clone size: NA
V gene: TRBV28
CDR3 protein: CASSSRADLLQETQYF
CDR3 DNA: TGTGCCAGCAGTTCCCGGGCGGACCTTCTTCAAGAGACCCAGTACTTC

J gene: TRBJ2-5
D gene: TRBD1
clone size: many
V gene: TRBV6-6
CDR3 protein: CASRDRGLGTQYF
CDR3 DNA: TGTGCCAGCAGGGACAGGGGGCTTGGGACCCAGTACTTC

J gene: TRBJ2-2
D gene: NA
clone size: many
V gene: TRBV6-6
CDR3 protein: CASNQFLSNTGELFF
CDR3 DNA: TGTGCCAGCAATCAATTCCTTTCGAACACCGGGGAGCTGTTTTTT

J gene: TRBJ2-2
D gene: TRBD1
clone size: many
V gene: TRBV7-8
CDR3 protein: CASSLTGGTGELFF
CDR3 DNA: TGTGCCAGCAGCTTAACAGGGGGCACCGGGGAGCTGTTTTTT

J gene: TRBJ2-1
D gene: NA
clone size: many
V gene: TRBV3-1
CDR3 protein: CASSQEGTLRYNEQFF
CDR3 DNA: TGTGCCAGCAGCCAGGAGGGGACTCTGCGCTACAATGAGCAGTTCTTC

J gene: TRBJ2-1
D gene: TRBD2
clone size: NA
V gene: TRBV11-2
CDR3 protein: CASSLVGLAGAGEQFF
CDR3 DNA: TGTGCCAGCAGCTTAGTAGGACTAGCGGGGGCCGGTGAGCAGTTCTTC

J gene: TRBJ2-3
D gene: TRBD1
clone size: NA
V gene: TRBV14
CDR3 protein: CASSRRGTTDTQYF
CDR3 DNA: TGTGCCAGCAGCCGCAGGGGGACCACAGATACGCAGTATTTT

J gene: TRBJ2-5
D gene: NA
clone size: many
V gene: TRBV29-1
CDR3 protein: CSVEGAGGFQETQYF
CDR3 DNA: TGCAGCGTTGAAGGCGCAGGTGGATTTCAAGAGACCCAGTACTTC